This is a list of T cell receptor beta chains from one sample in a study of OX40 agonist ivuxolimab in advanced cancers. Repertoires were generated with immunoSEQ multiplex PCR, while TCRdb's copy carries only in-frame clones and drops some. The profile shows roughly 69,000 clones, about 90% of them singletons. Sequencing used CD4+ or CD8+ T cells sorted from blood, obtained in a trial of the OX40 agonist ivuxolimab. These receptors all come from an adult with an advanced solid tumor such as melanoma, head and neck, liver or kidney cancer. Both conserved end residues are part of each CDR3. The D gene is left open where the match is weak. The size of a clone is reported for some rows only, either as once, few or many, or as a class for expanded clones.

TRBJ2-6	NA	NA	TRBV19	TGTGCCAGTAAGGGCAGGGGTAGTGCCAACGTCCTGACTTTC	CASKGRGSANVLTF
TRBJ2-3	NA	NA	TRBV7-3	TGTGCCAGCAGCCCTAGGGGCGGGCAGTCCCACACAGATACGCAGTATTTT	CASSPRGGQSHTDTQYF
TRBJ2-7	NA	NA	TRBV6-5	TGTGCCAGCAGTTACCTGTCCGAGCAGTACTTC	CASSYLSEQYF
TRBJ1-3	NA	NA	TRBV30	TGTGCCTGGAAAAGGGCAGGGATAGGGTCTGGAAACACCATATATTTT	CAWKRAGIGSGNTIYF
TRBJ2-3	TRBD2	NA	TRBV5-1	TGCGCCAGCAGTCTAGCGGGAGGGCCGGGAGATACGCAGTATTTT	CASSLAGGPGDTQYF
TRBJ2-1	NA	NA	TRBV27	TGTGCCAGCAGCACCGGGCCCAGCTCCTACAATGAGCAGTTCTTC	CASSTGPSSYNEQFF
TRBJ1-2	NA	NA	TRBV28	TGTGCCAGCAGTTTAGGGGGAAGCTATGGCTACACCTTC	CASSLGGSYGYTF
TRBJ1-5	TRBD1	NA	TRBV4-2	TGTGCCAGCAGCCACCGGACAGGGGTTGGGAGCAATCAGCCCCAGCATTTT	CASSHRTGVGSNQPQHF
TRBJ1-1	NA	NA	TRBV7-2	TGTGCCAGCAGCACCCAACAGGGTCCCTCTGCAGCTTTCTTT	CASSTQQGPSAAFF
TRBJ2-5	TRBD2	NA	TRBV19	TGTGCCAGTAGAGGGCAGAGGCTAGCGGGGACACAAGAGACCCAGTACTTC	CASRGQRLAGTQETQYF
TRBJ2-3	NA	NA	TRBV18	TGTGCCAGCTCACCTCCCCTAGGGGCTAGCACAGATACGCAGTATTTT	CASSPPLGASTDTQYF
TRBJ1-3	NA	NA	TRBV2	TGTGCCAGCAGCGACGACAGCAGCTCTGGAAACACCATATATTTT	CASSDDSSSGNTIYF
TRBJ2-7	TRBD1	once	TRBV7-9	TGTGCCAGCACCCAGTACGGAACGACAGGGGAAACCTACGAGCAGTACTTC	CASTQYGTTGETYEQYF
TRBJ2-1	TRBD2	once	TRBV9	TGTGCCAGCGCCCCCGGTAGCGGGACTACTTACAATGAGCAGTTCTTC	CASAPGSGTTYNEQFF
TRBJ2-1	NA	NA	TRBV5-1	TGCGCCAGCAGCTTGGGTGATACGCACGTAAATGAGCAGTTCTTC	CASSLGDTHVNEQFF
TRBJ1-5	TRBD1	NA	TRBV30	TGTGCCTGGAGTGCAGGGGGCGCTGGCAATCAGCCCCAGCATTTT	CAWSAGGAGNQPQHF
TRBJ1-3	NA	NA	TRBV21-1	TGTGCCAGCGCTAAGGGGAAAGGGATCGGAAACACCATATATTTT	CASAKGKGIGNTIYF
TRBJ2-7	NA	NA	TRBV27	TGTGCCAGCAGTTTAAAGATAGGCTACGAGCAGTACTTC	CASSLKIGYEQYF
TRBJ1-2	NA	NA	TRBV5-4	TGTGCCAGCAGCCCAGGAATCGGGGGCTACACCTTC	CASSPGIGGYTF
TRBJ2-7	TRBD2	NA	TRBV19	TGTGCCAGTAGTCGTGGACTAGCGCCGTCCTACGAGCAGTACTTC	CASSRGLAPSYEQYF
TRBJ2-2	NA	NA	TRBV28	TGTGCCAGCAGTTTATCGTACGCCGGGGAGCTGTTTTTT	CASSLSYAGELFF
TRBJ1-1	TRBD1	NA	TRBV5-1	TGCGCCAGCAGCCTAGACAGGGGATGGAGGTTTGAAGCTTTCTTT	CASSLDRGWRFEAFF
TRBJ1-4	NA	few	TRBV5-1	TGCGCCAGCAGCTTAGAGGGGAGGGAAAAACTGTTTTTT	CASSLEGREKLFF
TRBJ1-3	NA	NA	TRBV18	TGTGCCAGCTCACCTTACTCTGGAAACACCATATATTTT	CASSPYSGNTIYF